Each of the 5 T cell receptor beta chains below was sequenced from the same sample in a study of T cells in Graves' hyperthyroidism and ophthalmopathy. RNA transcripts provided the source from which TCR beta CDR3 regions were amplified. A first-round RT-PCR of the TCR CDR3 used the HTBI primer set. TCRdb recomputed calls from the multiplex PCR reads with MiXCR, one row per CDR3 protein. The sample includes roughly 420,000 distinct CDR3 sequences, roughly 13% of them seen just once. What was sequenced was blood. These receptors came from a woman aged 18-29 years with Graves' hyperthyroidism.

This chain connects TRBV5-1 to TRBJ1-4, with D possibly matching TRBD1 (6 bases). Trimming took 5 bases from V and 7 from J, leaving 15 bases between them. The CDR3 is made up of 14 amino acids. Germline loops: CDR1 SGHRS, CDR2 YFSETQ. The CDR3 reads CASRGEQGREKLFF. DNA for the CDR3: TGCGCCAGCAGGGGGGAACAGGGACGTGAAAAACTGTTTTTT. Combining the CDR3 with reference TRBV5-1 and TRBJ1-4 gives the whole variable domain KAGVTQTPRYLIKTRGQQVTLSCSPISGHRSVSWYQQTPGQGLQFLFEYFSETQRNKGNFPGRFSGRQFSNSRSEMNVSTLELGDSALYLCASRGEQGREKLFFGSGTQLSVL.

The rearrangement joins TRBV30 to TRBJ2-1; TRBD2 matches at 8 bases. V was clipped by 3 bases and J by 4 bases; unmatched bases: 5. Per germline, CDR1 GTSNPN and CDR2 SVGIG (reference sequence). The CDR3 consists of 14 residues. CDR3 loop: CAWRGLAPYNEQFF. CDR3 bases: TGTGCCTGGAGAGGACTAGCCCCGTACAATGAGCAGTTCTTC.

This clonotype was detected many times. J is TRBJ1-1 and V is TRBV11-2; no reliable D call. The germline gives CDR1 SGHAT, CDR2 FQNNGV. The CDR3 has 15 residues. V gave up 2 bases and J gave up 2 bases, with 12 bases separating them. In DNA, the CDR3 is TGTGCCAGCAGCTTATCCCAGGAAATCAACACTGAAGCTTTCTTT. It specifies CASSLSQEINTEAFF.

This clonotype was detected many times. This chain connects TRBV7-6 to TRBJ2-7; TRBD1 is a possible D gene (5 bases). V was trimmed by 2 bases and J by 0 bases, leaving 11 bases between them. Germline CDR1 and CDR2: SGHVS and FNYEAQ. The CDR3 runs to 15 residues. The CDR3 loop is CASSLRQTSSYEQYF. The CDR3 DNA follows: TGTGCCAGCAGCTTACGACAGACGAGCTCCTACGAGCAGTACTTC.

This clonotype occurred a few times. The V gene is TRBV6-6, the J gene TRBJ2-7, with 11 bases aligning to TRBD2. CDR3 length: 15 amino acids. Germline trimming cut 0 bases from V and 5 bases from J; bases unmatched to any gene: 3. CDR1 is MNHNY and CDR2 is SVGAGI in the germline V gene (reference sequence). The CDR3 region has the DNA TGTGCCAGCAGTTACTCGGAACTAGCGGGAGACGAGCAGTACTTC. It encodes CASSYSELAGDEQYF.